This T cell receptor beta chain appears in the sequencing data of a study of blood T cell repertoires in COVID-19. Germline-derived CDR1 and CDR2 are SNHLY and FYNNEI. The CDR3 totals 14 residues. With 6 bases clipped from V and 7 bases from J, the junction kept 6 bases outside the gene matches. The repertoire was sequenced with immunoSEQ multiplex PCR; TCRdb's copy has only in-frame clones and lacks some. The profile shows a few hundred thousand clones, 80% to 85% of them singletons. Seattle participants joined during active infection and were tracked over time. This TCR came from an elderly woman with COVID-19, enrolled during active disease. V is TRBV2 and J is TRBJ1-5; 10 bases agree with TRBD1. Sequences were obtained from peripheral blood. The CDR3 DNA follows: TGTGCCAGCAGGGGGACAGGGGAGGGACAGCCCCAGCATTTT. Its protein product is CASRGTGEGQPQHF.